One and the same sample provided the 6 T cell receptor beta chains below, sequenced in a study of OX40 agonist ivuxolimab in advanced cancers. Some clones are missing from TCRdb's copy, which holds only in-frame ones; the method was immunoSEQ multiplex PCR. The sample contains about 48,000 clones, around 90% of which appear only once. The specimen was CD4+ or CD8+ T cells sorted from blood, collected in a trial of the OX40 agonist ivuxolimab. These receptors came from an adult with an advanced solid tumor such as melanoma, head and neck, liver or kidney cancer.

This sequence joins TRBV7-9 and TRBJ1-1; D possibly corresponds to TRBD1 (5 bases). The CDR3 is 12 residues long. Trimming took 5 bases from V and 6 from J, leaving 10 bases between them. Germline V gives CDR1 SEHNR, CDR2 FQNEAQ (reference sequence). This chain's CDR3 is CASSPGASEAFF. In DNA form, the CDR3 reads TGTGCCAGCAGCCCTGGGGCCTCTGAAGCTTTCTTT.

This rearrangement joins TRBV11-1 to TRBJ2-5, with 12 bases matching TRBD2. The CDR3 length is 18 residues. Trimming at V came to 1 base and at J to 2 bases, leaving 8 bases not matched to a gene. CDR1 is SGHAT and CDR2 is FQDESV in the germline V gene (reference sequence). CDR3 loop: CASSLERLAGDLQETQYF. In DNA form, the CDR3 reads TGTGCCAGCAGCTTAGAGCGACTAGCGGGGGACCTTCAAGAGACCCAGTACTTC.

Points on this clone: The junction departs from the called germline gene at one end, perhaps through a read error. This chain uses TRBV4-1 with TRBJ1-2; TRBD1 aligns across 7 bases. The CDR3 has 11 amino acids. The V gene's germline CDR1 is MGHRA and CDR2 YSYEKL. CDR3 protein: CASSRKQGFAF. Written as DNA, the CDR3 is TGCGCCAGCAGCCGCAAACAGGGGTTTGCCTTC.

The chain carries TRBV5-4 and TRBJ1-2, with unresolved D. Between the trimmed V and J ends, which lost 4 bases and 8 bases, there was a span of 15 bases. CDR1 is SGHNT and CDR2 is YYREEE in the germline V gene (reference sequence). The CDR3 spans 13 residues. CDR3 amino acids: CASSQDNYAGYTF. CDR3 bases: TGTGCCAGCAGCCAAGATAACTATGCGGGCTACACCTTC.

The sample holds a few counts of this clone. The CDR3 loop reads CASSQDRRGLGNEQFF. The CDR3 bases are TGTGCCAGCAGCCAAGATAGGAGGGGGCTCGGCAATGAGCAGTTCTTC. This chain joins TRBV4-2 and TRBJ2-1; perhaps TRBD1 as D (7 bases). The CDR3 is 16 residues long. Germline V gene sequence: CDR1 LGHNA, CDR2 YNFKEQ. The germline V and J ends were trimmed by 0 bases and 6 bases, with 15 bases remaining between them.

On this clone itself: The germline gene is not matched at one end of the junction; a read error may be the cause. J is TRBJ1-1 and V is TRBV29-1; D remains unclear. The CDR3 extends over 12 amino acids. Germline V gene lookup returns CDR1 SQVTM and CDR2 ANQGSEA. The CDR3 nucleotides read TGCAGCGCCCCGGACCTCATCACTGAAACTTTCTTT. It codes for CSAPDLITETFF.